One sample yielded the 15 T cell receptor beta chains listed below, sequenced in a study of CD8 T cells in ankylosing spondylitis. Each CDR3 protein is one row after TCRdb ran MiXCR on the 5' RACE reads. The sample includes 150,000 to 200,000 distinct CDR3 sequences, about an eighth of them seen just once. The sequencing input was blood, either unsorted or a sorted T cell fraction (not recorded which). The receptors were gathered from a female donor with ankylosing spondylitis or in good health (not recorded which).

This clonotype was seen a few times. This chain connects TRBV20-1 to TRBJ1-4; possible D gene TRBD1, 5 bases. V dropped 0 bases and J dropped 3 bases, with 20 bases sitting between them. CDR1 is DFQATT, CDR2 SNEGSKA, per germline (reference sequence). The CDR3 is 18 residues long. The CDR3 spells CSARDSLGGGMANEKLFF. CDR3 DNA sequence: TGCAGTGCTAGAGATTCCCTCGGGGGAGGCATGGCTAATGAAAAACTGTTTTTT.

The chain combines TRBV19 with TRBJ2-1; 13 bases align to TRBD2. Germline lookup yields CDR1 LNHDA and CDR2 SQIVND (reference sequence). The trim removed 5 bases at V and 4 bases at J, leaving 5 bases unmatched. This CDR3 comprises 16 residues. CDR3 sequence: CASSARTSGRYNEQFF. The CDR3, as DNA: TGTGCCAGTAGTGCCCGGACTAGCGGGAGATACAATGAGCAGTTCTTC.

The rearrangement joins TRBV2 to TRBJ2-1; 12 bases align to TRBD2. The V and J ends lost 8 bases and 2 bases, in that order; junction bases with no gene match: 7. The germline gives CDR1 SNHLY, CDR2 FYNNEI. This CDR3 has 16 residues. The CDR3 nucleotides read TGTGCCAGCTGGGCTAGCGGGAGGGCAACCTACAATGAGCAGTTCTTC. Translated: CASWASGRATYNEQFF.

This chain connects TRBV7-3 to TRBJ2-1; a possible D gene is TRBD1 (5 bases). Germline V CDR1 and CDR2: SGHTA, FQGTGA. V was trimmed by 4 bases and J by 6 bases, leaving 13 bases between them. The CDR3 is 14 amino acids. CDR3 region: CASSSPGQGNEQFF. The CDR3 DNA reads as TGTGCCAGCAGCTCTCCAGGGCAGGGCAATGAGCAGTTCTTC.

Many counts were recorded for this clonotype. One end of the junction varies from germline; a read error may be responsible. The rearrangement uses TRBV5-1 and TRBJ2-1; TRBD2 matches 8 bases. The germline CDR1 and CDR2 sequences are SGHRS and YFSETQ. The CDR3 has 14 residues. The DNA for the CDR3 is TGCGCCAGCTACCAGTCCCCACTAGCGGCACCCCTGATCTTC. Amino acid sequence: CASYQSPLAAPLIF.

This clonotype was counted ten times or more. CDR3 loop: CASSLQGRLVKLFF. CDR3 coding DNA: TGTGCCAGTAGTTTACAGGGTCGGTTAGTAAAACTGTTTTTT. The chain employs TRBV19 and TRBJ1-4; weak D call: TRBD1 (6 bases). The germline V gene encodes CDR1 LNHDA and CDR2 SQIVND (reference sequence). CDR3 length equals 14 residues. V shed 5 bases and J shed 10 bases, with 17 bases lying between them. Drawing the rest from reference TRBV19 and TRBJ1-4, the complete variable domain is DGGITQSPKYLFRKEGQNVTLSCEQNLNHDAMYWYRQDPGQGLRLIYYSQIVNDFQKGDIAEGYSVSREKKESFPLTVTSAQKNPTAFYLCASSLQGRLVKLFFGSGTQLSVL.

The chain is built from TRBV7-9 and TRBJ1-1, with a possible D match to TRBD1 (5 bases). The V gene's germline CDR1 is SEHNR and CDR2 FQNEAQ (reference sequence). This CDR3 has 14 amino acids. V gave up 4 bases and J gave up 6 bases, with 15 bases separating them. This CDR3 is CASSSMGERSEAFF. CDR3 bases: TGTGCCAGCAGCTCCATGGGGGAAAGGTCTGAAGCTTTCTTT.

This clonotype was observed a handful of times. CDR3 nucleotide sequence: TGTGCCAGCAGCTCTTTAGGGGGTTTCGAGCAGTACTTC. It specifies CASSSLGGFEQYF. The V gene is TRBV7-9, the J gene TRBJ2-7, with D possibly matching TRBD1 (6 bases). V dropped 4 bases and J dropped 6 bases, with 13 bases sitting between them. This CDR3 spans 13 amino acids. Germline values: CDR1 SEHNR, CDR2 FQNEAQ (reference sequence).

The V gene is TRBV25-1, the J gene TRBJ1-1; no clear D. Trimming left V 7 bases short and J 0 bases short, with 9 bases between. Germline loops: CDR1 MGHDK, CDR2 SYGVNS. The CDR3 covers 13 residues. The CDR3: CASKAGVNTEAFF. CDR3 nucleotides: TGTGCCAGCAAGGCAGGAGTGAACACTGAAGCTTTCTTT.

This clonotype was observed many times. The CDR3 DNA sequence: TGTGCCAACCGACTGCTAAACTCCTACAATGAGCAGTTCTTC. Translation gives CANRLLNSYNEQFF. The V gene is TRBV6-1, the J gene TRBJ2-1; D is ambiguous. Trimming stripped 10 bases from V and 0 bases from J, with 13 bases between. The CDR3 runs to 14 residues. The germline gives CDR1 MNHNS, CDR2 SASEGT.

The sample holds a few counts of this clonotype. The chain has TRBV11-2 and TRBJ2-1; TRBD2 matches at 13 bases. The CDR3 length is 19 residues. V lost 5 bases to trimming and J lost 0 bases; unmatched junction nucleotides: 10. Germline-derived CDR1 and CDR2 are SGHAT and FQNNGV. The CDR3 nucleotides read TGTGCCAGCAGCCGAGGGACTAGCGGGATAAGGAGCTCCTACAATGAGCAGTTCTTC. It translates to CASSRGTSGIRSSYNEQFF.

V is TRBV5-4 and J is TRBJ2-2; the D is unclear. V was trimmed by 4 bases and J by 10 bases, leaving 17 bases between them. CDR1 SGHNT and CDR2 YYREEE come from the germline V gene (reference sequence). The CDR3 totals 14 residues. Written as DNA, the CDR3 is TGTGCCAGCAGCCTCCTCGGACCTCCCGAGGAGCTGTTTTTT. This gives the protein CASSLLGPPEELFF.

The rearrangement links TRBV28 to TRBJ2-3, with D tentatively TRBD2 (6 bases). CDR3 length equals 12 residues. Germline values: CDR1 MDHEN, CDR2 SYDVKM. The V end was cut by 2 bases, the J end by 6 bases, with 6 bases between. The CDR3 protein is CASSLAGDTQYF. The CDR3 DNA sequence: TGTGCCAGCAGTTTAGCGGGGGATACGCAGTATTTT.

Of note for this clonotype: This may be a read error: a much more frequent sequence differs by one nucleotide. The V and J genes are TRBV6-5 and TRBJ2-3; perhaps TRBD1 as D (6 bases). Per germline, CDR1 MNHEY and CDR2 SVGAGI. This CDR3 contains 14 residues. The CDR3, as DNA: TGTACCAGCAGTCACAGTACAGGGCCAGATGAGAAGTATTTT. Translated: CTSSHSTGPDEKYF.

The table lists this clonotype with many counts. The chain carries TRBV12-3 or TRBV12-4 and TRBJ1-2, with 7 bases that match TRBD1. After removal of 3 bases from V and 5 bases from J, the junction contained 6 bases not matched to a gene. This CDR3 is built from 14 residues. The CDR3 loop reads CASSFDRVGYGYTF. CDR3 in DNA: TGTGCCAGCAGTTTTGACAGGGTGGGATATGGCTACACCTTC.